This TCR beta chain was sequenced during a study of long-term antiretroviral therapy in people with HIV. The authors ran the immunoSEQ assay, v3.0, at survey level. TCRdb's table, derived via immunoSEQ multiplex PCR, lists solely in-frame clones and lacks some. The repertoire includes some 16,000 clones, roughly 85% of them detected once, and roughly 5.2% sits in the top ten. The CDR3 loop spans 13 amino acids. V was trimmed by 6 bases and J by 2 bases, leaving 10 bases between them. Germline V gene lookup returns CDR1 MDHEN and CDR2 SYDVKM. The V gene is TRBV28, the J gene TRBJ1-2; the D is unclear. Sequencing used unsorted PBMCs, obtained 0.5 years after starting antiretroviral therapy. The receptor was derived from a woman aged 40 to 55 with HIV. CDR3 coding DNA: TGTGCCAGCAGAGCAGGCCCGAACTATGGCTACACCTTC. It codes for CASRAGPNYGYTF.